This T cell receptor (beta chain) stems from a study of OX40 agonist ivuxolimab in advanced cancers. The wider study: Prior checkpoint blockade (anti-PD-1, anti-PD-L1 or anti-CTLA-4) was permitted; over 30% had it. Partial responses were achieved by three patients, one with hepatocellular carcinoma and two with cutaneous melanoma.

Clones were read by immunoSEQ multiplex PCR, and TCRdb kept only the in-frame ones, dropping some. The sample lists about 100,000 clones; approximately 89% were seen once. Exclusion applied to patients with autoimmune disease history or systemic immunosuppression. This CDR3 is built from 14 residues. With 0 bases removed from V and 6 bases from J, the gap between germline ends came to 9 bases. The germline V gene has CDR1 MGHRA and CDR2 YSYEKL. This sequence originates from an adult with an advanced solid tumor such as melanoma, head and neck, liver or kidney cancer. Sequencing used CD4+ or CD8+ T cells sorted from blood, obtained in a trial of the OX40 agonist ivuxolimab. This chain uses TRBV4-1 with TRBJ2-1; no clear D. CDR3 region: CASSQERWGNEQFF. For the CDR3, the DNA is TGCGCCAGCAGCCAAGAACGGTGGGGCAATGAGCAGTTCTTC.